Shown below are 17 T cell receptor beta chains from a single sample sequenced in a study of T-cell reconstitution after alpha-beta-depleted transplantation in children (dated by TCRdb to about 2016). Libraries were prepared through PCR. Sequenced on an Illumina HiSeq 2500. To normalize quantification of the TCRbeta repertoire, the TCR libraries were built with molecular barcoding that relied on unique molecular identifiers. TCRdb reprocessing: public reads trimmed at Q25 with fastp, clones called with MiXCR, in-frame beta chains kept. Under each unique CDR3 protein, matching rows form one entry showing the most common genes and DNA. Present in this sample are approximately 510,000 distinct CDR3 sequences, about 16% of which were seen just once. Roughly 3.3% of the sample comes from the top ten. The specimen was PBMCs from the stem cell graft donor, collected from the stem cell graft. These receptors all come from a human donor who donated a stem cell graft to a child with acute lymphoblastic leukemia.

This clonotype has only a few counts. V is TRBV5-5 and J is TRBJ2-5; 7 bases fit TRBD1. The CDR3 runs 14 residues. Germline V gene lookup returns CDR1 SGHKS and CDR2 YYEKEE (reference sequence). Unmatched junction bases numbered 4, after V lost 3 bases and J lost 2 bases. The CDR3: CASSSRDSQETQYF. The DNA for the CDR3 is TGTGCCAGCAGCTCCCGGGACAGTCAAGAGACCCAGTACTTC.

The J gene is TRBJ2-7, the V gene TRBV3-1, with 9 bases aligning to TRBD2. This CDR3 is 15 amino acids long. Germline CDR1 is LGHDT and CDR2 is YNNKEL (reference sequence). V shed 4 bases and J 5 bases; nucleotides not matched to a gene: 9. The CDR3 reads CASSPSSGRLNEQYF. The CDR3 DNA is TGTGCCAGCAGCCCCAGCAGCGGGAGGCTCAACGAGCAGTACTTC.

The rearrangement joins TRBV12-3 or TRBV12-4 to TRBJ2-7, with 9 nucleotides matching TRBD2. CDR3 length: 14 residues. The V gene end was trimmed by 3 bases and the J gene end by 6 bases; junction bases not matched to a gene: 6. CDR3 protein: CASSLQGGRGEQYF. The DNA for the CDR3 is TGTGCCAGCAGTTTGCAGGGCGGGAGGGGCGAGCAGTACTTC.

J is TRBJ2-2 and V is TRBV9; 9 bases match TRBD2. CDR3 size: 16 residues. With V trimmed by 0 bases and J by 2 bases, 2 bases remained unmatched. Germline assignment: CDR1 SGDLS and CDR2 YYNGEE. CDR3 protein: CASSVGLAGNTGELFF. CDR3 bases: TGTGCCAGCAGCGTAGGCCTAGCGGGAAACACCGGGGAGCTGTTTTTT.

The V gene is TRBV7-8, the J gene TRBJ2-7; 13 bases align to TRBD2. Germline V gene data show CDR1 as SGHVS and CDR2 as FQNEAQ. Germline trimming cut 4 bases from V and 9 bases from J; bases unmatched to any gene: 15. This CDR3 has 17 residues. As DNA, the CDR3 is TGTGCCAGCAGCTCTACTAGCGGGAGGGCCTCCTTTACGGGGCAGTACTTC. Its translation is CASSSTSGRASFTGQYF. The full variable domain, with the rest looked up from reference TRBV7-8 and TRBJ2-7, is GAGVSQSPRYKVAKRGQDVALRCDPISGHVSLFWYQQALGQGPEFLTYFQNEAQLDKSGLPSDRFFAERPEGSVSTLKIQRTQQEDSAVYLCASSSTSGRASFTGQYFGPGTRLTVT.

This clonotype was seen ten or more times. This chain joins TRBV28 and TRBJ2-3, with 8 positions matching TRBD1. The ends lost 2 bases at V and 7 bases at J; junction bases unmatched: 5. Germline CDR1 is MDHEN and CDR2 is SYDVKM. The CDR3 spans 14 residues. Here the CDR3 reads CASSLGYRGNTQYF. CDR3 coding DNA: TGTGCCAGCAGTTTAGGTTACAGGGGGAATACGCAGTATTTT. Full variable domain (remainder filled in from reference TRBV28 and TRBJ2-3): DVKVTQSSRYLVKRTGEKVFLECVQDMDHENMFWYRQDPGLGLRLIYFSYDVKMKEKGDIPEGYSVSREKKERFSLILESASTNQTSMYLCASSLGYRGNTQYFGPGTRLTVL.

The CDR3 DNA reads TGTGCCAGCGCCTGGGACACGCAGTATTTT. Protein product: CASAWDTQYF. The genes are TRBV7-9 and TRBJ2-3, with D perhaps assigned TRBD1 or TRBD2 (5 bases each). V lost 8 bases and J 9 bases, leaving 9 bases between the germline ends. The CDR3 has 10 amino acids. Germline V gene lookup returns CDR1 SEHNR and CDR2 FQNEAQ (reference sequence). The full variable domain, its missing parts supplied by reference TRBV7-9 and TRBJ2-3, is DTGVSQNPRHKITKRGQNVTFRCDPISEHNRLYWYRQTLGQGPEFLTYFQNEAQLEKSRLLSDRFSAERPKGSFSTLEIQRTEQGDSAMYLCASAWDTQYFGPGTRLTVL.

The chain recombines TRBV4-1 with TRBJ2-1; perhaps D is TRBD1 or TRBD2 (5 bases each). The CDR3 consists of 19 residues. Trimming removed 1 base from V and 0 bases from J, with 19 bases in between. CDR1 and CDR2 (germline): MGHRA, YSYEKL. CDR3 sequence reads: CASSQVWGNPISSYNEQFF. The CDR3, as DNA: TGCGCCAGCAGCCAAGTTTGGGGGAACCCCATCAGCTCCTACAATGAGCAGTTCTTC.

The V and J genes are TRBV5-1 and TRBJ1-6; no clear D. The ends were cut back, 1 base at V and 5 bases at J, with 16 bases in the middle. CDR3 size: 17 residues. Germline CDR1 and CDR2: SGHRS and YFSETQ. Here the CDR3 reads CASSLRTAPANNSPLHF. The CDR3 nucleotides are TGCGCCAGCAGCTTGAGGACCGCCCCGGCCAATAATTCACCCCTCCACTTT.

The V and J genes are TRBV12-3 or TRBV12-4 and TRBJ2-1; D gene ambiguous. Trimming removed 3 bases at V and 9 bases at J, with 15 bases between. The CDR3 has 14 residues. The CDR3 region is CASSFGTPSSEQFF. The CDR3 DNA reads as TGTGCCAGCAGTTTTGGAACCCCTTCGAGTGAGCAGTTCTTC.

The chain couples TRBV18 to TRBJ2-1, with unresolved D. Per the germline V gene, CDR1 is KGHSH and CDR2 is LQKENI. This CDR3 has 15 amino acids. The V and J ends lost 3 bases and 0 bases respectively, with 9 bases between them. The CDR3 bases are TGTGCCAGCTCACCCAGGACGGGCTCCTACAATGAGCAGTTCTTC. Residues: CASSPRTGSYNEQFF.

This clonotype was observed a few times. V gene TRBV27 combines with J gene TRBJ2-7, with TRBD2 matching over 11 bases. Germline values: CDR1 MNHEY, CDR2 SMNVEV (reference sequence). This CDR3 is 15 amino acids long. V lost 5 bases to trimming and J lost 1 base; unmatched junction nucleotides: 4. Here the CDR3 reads CASSTGLADSYEQYF. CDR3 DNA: TGTGCCAGCAGTACGGGACTAGCGGATTCCTACGAGCAGTACTTC.

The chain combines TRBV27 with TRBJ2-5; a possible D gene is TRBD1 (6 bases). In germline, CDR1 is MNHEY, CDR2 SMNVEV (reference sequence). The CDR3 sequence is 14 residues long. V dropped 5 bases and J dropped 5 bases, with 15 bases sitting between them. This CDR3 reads CASSPLWGLETQYF. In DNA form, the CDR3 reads TGTGCCAGCAGTCCCCTGTGGGGGCTGGAGACCCAGTACTTC.

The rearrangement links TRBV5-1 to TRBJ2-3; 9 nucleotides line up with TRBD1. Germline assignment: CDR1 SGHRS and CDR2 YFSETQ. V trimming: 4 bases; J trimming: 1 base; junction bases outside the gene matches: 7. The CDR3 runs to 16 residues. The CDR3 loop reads CASSVRQGGGTDTQYF. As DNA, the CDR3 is TGCGCCAGCAGCGTACGACAGGGGGGAGGCACAGATACGCAGTATTTT.

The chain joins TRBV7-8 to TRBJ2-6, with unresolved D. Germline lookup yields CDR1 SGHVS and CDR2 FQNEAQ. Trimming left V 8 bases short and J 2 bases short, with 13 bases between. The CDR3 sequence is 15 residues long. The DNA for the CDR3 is TGTGCCAGCGCCCCGAGGCCCCCTGGGGCCAACGTCCTGACTTTC. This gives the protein CASAPRPPGANVLTF.

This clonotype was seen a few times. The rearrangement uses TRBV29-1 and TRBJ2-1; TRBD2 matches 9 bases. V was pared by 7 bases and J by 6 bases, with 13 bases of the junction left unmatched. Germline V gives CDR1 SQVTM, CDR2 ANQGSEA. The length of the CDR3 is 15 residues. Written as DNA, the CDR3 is TGCAGCGGCGTACTGGGACTAGCAGGAGCCAATGAGCAGTTCTTC. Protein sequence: CSGVLGLAGANEQFF.

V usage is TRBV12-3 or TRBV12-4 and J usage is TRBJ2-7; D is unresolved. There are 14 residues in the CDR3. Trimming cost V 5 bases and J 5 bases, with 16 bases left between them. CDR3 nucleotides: TGTGCCAGCAGTCCTATATATTCAAGCCACGAGCAGTACTTC. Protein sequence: CASSPIYSSHEQYF.